Below are 24 T cell receptor beta chains sequenced from a single sample in a study of T cell changes during pregnancy in multiple sclerosis (dated by TCRdb to the late 2010s). Libraries were made using the immunoSEQ multiplex PCR assay. TCRdb provides this immuneACCESS table in a form limited to in-frame rearrangements. Some clones are lacking; in checked studies, under half of them reflect an unresolved V gene, and why the rest are absent is not known. For this sample there are about 39,000 clones; 85% to 95% appear just once. In total, the top ten clones hold roughly 0.41% of the sample. The sequencing here drew on CD4+ T cells from peripheral blood mononuclear cells, taken in the first trimester of pregnancy. These receptors all come from a female donor with multiple sclerosis, enrolled in a pregnancy study.

J is TRBJ1-4 and V is TRBV30, with 9 bases that match TRBD1. Germline trimming cut 5 bases from V and 5 bases from J; bases unmatched to any gene: 3. CDR1 and CDR2 (germline): GTSNPN, SVGIG (reference sequence). The CDR3 contains 13 residues. The CDR3 spells CAWAGQGNEKLFF. CDR3 bases: TGTGCCTGGGCGGGACAGGGCAATGAAAAACTGTTTTTT.

This chain links TRBV27 with TRBJ1-1; D ambiguous. Germline V lookup: CDR1 MNHEY, CDR2 SMNVEV (reference sequence). The CDR3 spans 13 residues. With 7 bases removed from V and 8 bases from J, the gap between germline ends came to 17 bases. The CDR3 bases are TGTGCCAGCACCTCCCTTTTCACATCCGAAGCTTTCTTT. This sequence encodes CASTSLFTSEAFF.

J is TRBJ1-1 and V is TRBV12-5; TRBD1 matches at 7 bases. Germline V gene lookup returns CDR1 LGHNT and CDR2 FRNRAP. The CDR3 loop spans 15 amino acids. The V segment lost 6 bases and the J segment 12 bases; nucleotides outside the gene matches: 19. DNA of the CDR3: TGTGCTAGTGGCAATCTACAGGGGTACCTATTTGAGTCTTTCTTT. This sequence encodes CASGNLQGYLFESFF.

This chain joins TRBV11-2 and TRBJ1-4, with 9 bases fitting TRBD1. Germline V CDR1 and CDR2: SGHAT, FQNNGV. The CDR3 is 16 amino acids. The ends lost 4 bases at V and 8 bases at J; junction bases unmatched: 11. CDR3 loop: CASSSGGGQGNEKLFF. In nucleotides, the CDR3 is TGTGCCAGCAGCTCGGGTGGCGGACAGGGGAACGAAAAACTGTTTTTT. The variable domain in full, completed from reference TRBV11-2 and TRBJ1-4, reads EAGVAQSPRYKIIEKRQSVAFWCNPISGHATLYWYQQILGQGPKLLIQFQNNGVVDDSQLPKDRFSAERLKGVDSTLKIQPAKLEDSAVYLCASSSGGGQGNEKLFFGSGTQLSVL.

The gene calls are TRBV4-3 and TRBJ1-1; the match to TRBD1 covers 8 bases. V was pared by 4 bases and J by 3 bases, with 1 base of the junction left unmatched. This CDR3 is 13 amino acids long. Looked up from germline, CDR1 is LGHNA and CDR2 is YSLEER. CDR3 sequence reads: CASSLTGDTEAFF. The CDR3 bases are TGCGCCAGCAGCCTGACAGGGGACACTGAAGCTTTCTTT.

V gene TRBV4-1 combines with J gene TRBJ2-7; possibly TRBD2 for D (5 bases). Trimming pared 3 bases from V and 3 bases from J, leaving 9 bases between. Germline CDR1 reads MGHRA; CDR2 reads YSYEKL. The CDR3 runs 13 residues. CDR3 protein: CASSHGGYYEQYF. The DNA for the CDR3 is TGCGCCAGCAGCCACGGCGGGTACTACGAGCAGTACTTC.

This chain uses TRBV4-1 with TRBJ1-1; D call uncertain. CDR1 is MGHRA and CDR2 is YSYEKL in the germline V gene. Trimming stripped 1 base from V and 5 bases from J, with 14 bases between. There are 15 residues in the CDR3. CDR3 amino acids: CASSQAHRGRTEAFF. As DNA, the CDR3 is TGCGCCAGCAGCCAAGCACACCGAGGAAGGACTGAAGCTTTCTTT.

The rearrangement uses TRBV23-1 and TRBJ1-2, with a tentative D call TRBD1 (6 bases). TRBV23-1 belongs to the ORF category, with a function that is uncertain. V was shortened by 11 bases and J by 0 bases, with 19 bases between the two germline ends. The CDR3 loop spans 15 amino acids. For the CDR3, the DNA is TGCGCCTCCCTAGGGCGGGGGCGCGCTAACTATGGCTACACCTTC. Translated: CASLGRGRANYGYTF.

The sample holds one count of this clone. This chain links TRBV4-2 with TRBJ2-7; TRBD2 matches at 12 bases. The J segment lost 4 bases and the V segment lost 1 base, leaving 5 bases of the junction unmatched. The CDR3 loop spans 16 amino acids. The germline V gene has CDR1 LGHNA and CDR2 YNFKEQ. The CDR3 spells CASSQGLAGGPYEQYF. In DNA, the CDR3 is TGTGCCAGCAGCCAAGGGCTAGCGGGGGGGCCGTACGAGCAGTACTTC.

This chain links TRBV9 with TRBJ1-3; D is uncertain. CDR1 SGDLS and CDR2 YYNGEE come from the germline V gene. The CDR3 is 17 amino acids. V shed 1 base and J shed 1 base, with 15 bases lying between them. CDR3 nucleotides: TGTGCCAGCAGCGTACTAGCAAACCCTATTTCTGGAAACACCATATATTTT. This gives the protein CASSVLANPISGNTIYF.

V and J are TRBV14 and TRBJ1-6; D is possibly TRBD1 (6 bases). There are 15 residues in the CDR3. The germline V gene has CDR1 SGHDN and CDR2 FVKESK. Trimming stripped 0 bases from V and 6 bases from J, with 9 bases between. The CDR3 sequence is CASSQEWTVNSPLHF. CDR3 nucleotide sequence: TGTGCCAGCAGCCAAGAATGGACAGTTAATTCACCCCTCCACTTT.

The V call is TRBV4-1, the J call TRBJ1-2; TRBD1 agrees at 7 bases. Germline CDR1 and CDR2: MGHRA and YSYEKL. There are 16 residues in the CDR3. V shed 1 base and J 4 bases; nucleotides not matched to a gene: 9. The DNA of the CDR3 is TGCGCCAGCAGCCAAGTGCAAGGACAGGCTGCCTATGGCTACACCTTC. Residues: CASSQVQGQAAYGYTF.

V and J are TRBV11-2 and TRBJ2-7, with a possible D match to TRBD2 (5 bases). Germline V gene sequence: CDR1 SGHAT, CDR2 FQNNGV. The CDR3 has 15 amino acids. V was pared by 3 bases and J by 2 bases, with 14 bases between. The CDR3 region is CASSLVRGKTYEQYF. CDR3 DNA sequence: TGTGCCAGCAGCTTGGTTCGGGGTAAAACCTACGAGCAGTACTTC.

This chain connects TRBV7-2 to TRBJ2-2; TRBD2 matches 12 bases. Unmatched junction bases numbered 5, after V lost 5 bases and J lost 4 bases. This CDR3 region has 16 residues. Germline assignment: CDR1 SGHTA and CDR2 FQGNSA. The CDR3 sequence is CASSPGLAGITGELFF. CDR3 sequence (DNA): TGTGCCAGCAGCCCTGGACTAGCGGGGATCACCGGGGAGCTGTTTTTT.

This clone occurred once. The chain recombines TRBV5-5 with TRBJ2-5, with D unresolved. Trimming took 4 bases from V and 1 from J, leaving 11 bases between them. Germline V gives CDR1 SGHKS, CDR2 YYEKEE (reference sequence). The CDR3 consists of 14 residues. This CDR3 is CASSLQTTQETQYF. CDR3 nucleotides: TGTGCCAGCAGCCTACAGACGACCCAAGAGACCCAGTACTTC. Supplemented by reference TRBV5-5 and TRBJ2-5, the full variable domain reads DAGVTQSPTHLIKTRGQQVTLRCSPISGHKSVSWYQQVLGQGPQFIFQYYEKEERGRGNFPDRFSARQFPNYSSELNVNALLLGDSALYLCASSLQTTQETQYFGPGTRLLVL.

The chain recombines TRBV7-6 with TRBJ1-3, with 7 nucleotides matching TRBD1. Germline V gene lookup returns CDR1 SGHVS and CDR2 FNYEAQ. The CDR3 runs to 17 residues. V was pared by 2 bases and J by 4 bases, with 11 bases of the junction left unmatched. CDR3 protein: CASSLYDRAEAGNTIYF. CDR3 bases: TGTGCCAGCAGCTTATACGACAGGGCGGAAGCCGGAAACACCATATATTTT.

This rearrangement joins TRBV10-3 to TRBJ1-1; 8 positions match TRBD1. V lost 6 bases, J lost 2 bases, and 5 bases stayed unmatched. CDR1 and CDR2 from the germline V gene are ENHRY and SYGVKD. The CDR3 runs 14 residues. The CDR3 is CAIRGDRGNTEAFF. The CDR3 nucleotides are TGTGCCATCAGGGGAGACAGGGGTAACACTGAAGCTTTCTTT.

This sequence joins TRBV5-1 and TRBJ2-1, with 7 bases matching TRBD2. The CDR3 is 14 residues long. CDR1 SGHRS and CDR2 YFSETQ come from the germline V gene. The V and J ends lost 0 bases and 7 bases, in that order; junction bases with no gene match: 4. In nucleotides, the CDR3 is TGCGCCAGCAGCTTGGATCTAGCGGAAAATGAGCAGTTCTTC. This codes for CASSLDLAENEQFF.

This chain connects TRBV7-2 to TRBJ2-6; D call uncertain. Germline values: CDR1 SGHTA, CDR2 FQGNSA. The length of the CDR3 is 15 residues. V lost 2 bases and J lost 5, with 10 bases in between. The CDR3 DNA reads TGTGCCAGCAGCTTATCGGGTTTAAGGGCCAACGTCCTGACTTTC. Its translation is CASSLSGLRANVLTF.

This rearrangement joins TRBV7-2 to TRBJ1-1; maybe TRBD1 (5 bases). The CDR3 extends over 14 amino acids. The ends were cut back, 3 bases at V and 6 bases at J, with 14 bases in the middle. Germline V lookup: CDR1 SGHTA, CDR2 FQGNSA. CDR3 amino acids: CASSLWPGRSEAFF. The CDR3 nucleotides are TGTGCCAGCAGCTTGTGGCCAGGGCGATCTGAAGCTTTCTTT. The complete variable domain, with remaining parts taken from reference TRBV7-2 and TRBJ1-1, reads GAGVSQSPSNKVTEKGKDVELRCDPISGHTALYWYRQSLGQGLEFLIYFQGNSAPDKSGLPSDRFSAERTGGSVSTLTIQRTQQEDSAVYLCASSLWPGRSEAFFGQGTRLTVV.

V is TRBV5-8 and J is TRBJ1-1; no firm D call. The CDR3 sequence is 13 residues long. Germline CDR1 and CDR2: SGHTS and YDEGEE. Trimming left V 6 bases short and J 3 bases short, with 12 bases between. The CDR3 nucleotides read TGTGCCAGCACAACCAGATTATACACTGAAGCTTTCTTT. This gives the protein CASTTRLYTEAFF.

The rearrangement joins TRBV6-1 to TRBJ2-1, with D perhaps matching TRBD1 (6 bases). Between the trimmed V and J ends, which lost 7 bases and 2 bases, there was a span of 12 bases. CDR3 length equals 14 residues. Germline CDR1 and CDR2: MNHNS and SASEGT. The CDR3 DNA reads TGTGCCAGCATCCGGGACACCCCCTACAATGAGCAGTTCTTC. Protein: CASIRDTPYNEQFF.

J is TRBJ2-7 and V is TRBV6-5; 8 bases are shared with TRBD1. The V segment lost 2 bases and the J segment 2 bases; nucleotides outside the gene matches: 5. The CDR3 is made up of 15 amino acids. Germline-derived CDR1 and CDR2 are MNHEY and SVGAGI. The CDR3 loop reads CASSYADRATYEQYF. As DNA, the CDR3 is TGTGCCAGCAGTTACGCGGACAGGGCCACCTACGAGCAGTACTTC.

The V gene is TRBV19, the J gene TRBJ2-6; tentative D call: TRBD1 (6 bases). The CDR3 length is 17 residues. The V and J ends lost 3 bases and 2 bases respectively, with 14 bases between them. The germline V gene encodes CDR1 LNHDA and CDR2 SQIVND (reference sequence). CDR3 sequence reads: CASSIFHRVAGANVLTF. For the CDR3, the DNA is TGTGCCAGTAGTATTTTTCACAGGGTGGCTGGGGCCAACGTCCTGACTTTC.